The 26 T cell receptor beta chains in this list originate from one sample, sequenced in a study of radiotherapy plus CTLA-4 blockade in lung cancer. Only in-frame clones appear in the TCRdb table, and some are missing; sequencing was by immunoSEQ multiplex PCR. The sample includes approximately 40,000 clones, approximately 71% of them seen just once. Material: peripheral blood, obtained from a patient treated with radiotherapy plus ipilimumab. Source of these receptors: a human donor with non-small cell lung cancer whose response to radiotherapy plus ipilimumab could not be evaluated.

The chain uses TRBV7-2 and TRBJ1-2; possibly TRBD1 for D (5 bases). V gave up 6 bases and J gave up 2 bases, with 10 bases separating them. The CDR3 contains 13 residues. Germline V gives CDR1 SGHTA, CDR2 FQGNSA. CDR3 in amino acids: CASRQQVNYGYTF. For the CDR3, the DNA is TGTGCCAGCAGGCAACAGGTGAACTATGGCTACACCTTC. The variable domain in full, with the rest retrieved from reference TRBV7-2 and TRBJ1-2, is GAGVSQSPSNKVTEKGKDVELRCDPISGHTALYWYRQSLGQGLEFLIYFQGNSAPDKSGLPSDRFSAERTGGSVSTLTIQRTQQEDSAVYLCASRQQVNYGYTFGSGTRLTVV.

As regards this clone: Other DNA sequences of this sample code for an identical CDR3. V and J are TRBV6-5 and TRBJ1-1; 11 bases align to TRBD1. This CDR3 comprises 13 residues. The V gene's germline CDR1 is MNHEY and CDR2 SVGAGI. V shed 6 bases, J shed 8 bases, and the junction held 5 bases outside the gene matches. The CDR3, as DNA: TGTGCCAGCAGGCAGGACAGGGGGCCCGAAGCTTTCTTT. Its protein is CASRQDRGPEAFF.

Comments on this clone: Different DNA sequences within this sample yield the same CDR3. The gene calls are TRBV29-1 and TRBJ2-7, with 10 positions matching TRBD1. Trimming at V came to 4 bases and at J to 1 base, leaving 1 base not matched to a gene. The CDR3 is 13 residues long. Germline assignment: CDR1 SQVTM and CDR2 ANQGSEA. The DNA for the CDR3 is TGCAGCGTTGGGACAGGGGGTTCCTACGAGCAGTACTTC. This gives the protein CSVGTGGSYEQYF.

For the CDR3, the DNA is TGTGCCTGGAGTGTACTAAGGACTAGCGGGACTGGGGAGACGCAGTATTTT. The encoded protein is CAWSVLRTSGTGETQYF. J is TRBJ2-3 and V is TRBV30; TRBD2 matches 12 bases. CDR1 GTSNPN and CDR2 SVGIG come from the germline V gene (reference sequence). V dropped 0 bases and J dropped 9; count of bases not matched to a gene: 13. The CDR3 runs 17 residues.

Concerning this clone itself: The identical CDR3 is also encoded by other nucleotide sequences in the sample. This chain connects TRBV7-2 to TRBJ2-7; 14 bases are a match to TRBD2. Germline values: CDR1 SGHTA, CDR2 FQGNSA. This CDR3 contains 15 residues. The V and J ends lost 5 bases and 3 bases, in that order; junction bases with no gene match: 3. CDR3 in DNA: TGTGCCAGCAGCCTTGGACTAGCGGGGGGCTACGAGCAGTACTTC. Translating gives CASSLGLAGGYEQYF. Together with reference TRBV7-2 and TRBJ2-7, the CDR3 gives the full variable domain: GAGVSQSPSNKVTEKGKDVELRCDPISGHTALYWYRQSLGQGLEFLIYFQGNSAPDKSGLPSDRFSAERTGGSVSTLTIQRTQQEDSAVYLCASSLGLAGGYEQYFGPGTRLTVT.

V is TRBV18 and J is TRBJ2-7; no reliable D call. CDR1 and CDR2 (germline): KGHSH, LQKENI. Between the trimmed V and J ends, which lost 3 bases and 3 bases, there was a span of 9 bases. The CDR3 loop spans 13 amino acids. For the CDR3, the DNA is TGTGCCAGCTCACCTCCGGGTTACTACGAGCAGTACTTC. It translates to CASSPPGYYEQYF.

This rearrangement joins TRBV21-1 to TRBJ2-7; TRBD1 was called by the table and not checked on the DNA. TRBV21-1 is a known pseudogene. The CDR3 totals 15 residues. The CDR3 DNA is TGTGCCAGCATCGCTTGGACAGGACTCCCCTACGAGCAGTACTTC. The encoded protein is CASIAWTGLPYEQYF.

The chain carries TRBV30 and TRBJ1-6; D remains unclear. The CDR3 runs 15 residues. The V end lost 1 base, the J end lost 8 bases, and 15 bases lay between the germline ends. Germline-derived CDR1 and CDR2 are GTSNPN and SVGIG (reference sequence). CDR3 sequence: CAWSAPGSFDSPLHF. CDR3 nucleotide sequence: TGTGCCTGGAGTGCCCCGGGGAGTTTTGATTCACCCCTCCACTTT.

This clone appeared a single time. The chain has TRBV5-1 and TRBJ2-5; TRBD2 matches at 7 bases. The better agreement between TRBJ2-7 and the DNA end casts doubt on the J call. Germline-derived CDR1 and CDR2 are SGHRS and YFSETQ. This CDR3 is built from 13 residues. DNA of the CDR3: TGCGCCAGCAGCCCCCGGGAGGCCTACGAGCAGTACTTC. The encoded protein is CASSPREAYEQYF.

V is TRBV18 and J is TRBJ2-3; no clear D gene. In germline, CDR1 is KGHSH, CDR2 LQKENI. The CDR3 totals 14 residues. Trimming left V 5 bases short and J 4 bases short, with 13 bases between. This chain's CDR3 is CASSSTSGSDTQYF. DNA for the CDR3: TGTGCCAGCTCATCAACCTCAGGATCAGATACGCAGTATTTT.

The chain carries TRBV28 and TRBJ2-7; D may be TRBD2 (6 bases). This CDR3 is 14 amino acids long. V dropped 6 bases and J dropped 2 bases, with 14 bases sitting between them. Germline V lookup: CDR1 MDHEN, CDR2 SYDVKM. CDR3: CASRRTGAAYEQYF. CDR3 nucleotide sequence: TGTGCCAGCAGGAGAACGGGAGCGGCCTACGAGCAGTACTTC.

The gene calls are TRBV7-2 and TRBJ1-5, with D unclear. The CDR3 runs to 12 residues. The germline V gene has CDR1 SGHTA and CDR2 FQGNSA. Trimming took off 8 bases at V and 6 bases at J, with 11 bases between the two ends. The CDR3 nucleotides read TGTGCCAGCGGGCCCGTGGGTCAGCCCCAGCATTTT. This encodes CASGPVGQPQHF.

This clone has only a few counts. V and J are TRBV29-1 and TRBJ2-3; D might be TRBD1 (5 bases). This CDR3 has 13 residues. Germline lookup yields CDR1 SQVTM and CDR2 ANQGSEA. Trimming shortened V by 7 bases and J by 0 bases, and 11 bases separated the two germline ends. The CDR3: CSEGYSSTDTQYF. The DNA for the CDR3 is TGCAGCGAGGGGTATTCGAGCACAGATACGCAGTATTTT.

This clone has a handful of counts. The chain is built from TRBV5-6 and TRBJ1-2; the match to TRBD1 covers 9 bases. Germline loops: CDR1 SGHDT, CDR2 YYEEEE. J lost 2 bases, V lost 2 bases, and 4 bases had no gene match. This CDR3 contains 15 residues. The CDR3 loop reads CASSFRDRVNYGYTF. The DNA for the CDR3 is TGTGCCAGCAGCTTCCGGGACAGGGTGAACTATGGCTACACCTTC.

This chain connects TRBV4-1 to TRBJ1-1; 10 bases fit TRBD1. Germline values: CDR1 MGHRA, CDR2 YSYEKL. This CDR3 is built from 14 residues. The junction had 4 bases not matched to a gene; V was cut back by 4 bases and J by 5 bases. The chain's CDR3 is CASSRTGGSTEAFF. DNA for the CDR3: TGCGCCAGCAGCCGGACAGGGGGAAGTACTGAAGCTTTCTTT.

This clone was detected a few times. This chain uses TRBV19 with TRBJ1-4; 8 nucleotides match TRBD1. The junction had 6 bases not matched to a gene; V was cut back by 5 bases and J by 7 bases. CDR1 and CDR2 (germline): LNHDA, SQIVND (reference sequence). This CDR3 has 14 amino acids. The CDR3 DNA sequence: TGTGCCAGTAGTCGCCAGGGGGCCGGTGAAAAACTGTTTTTT. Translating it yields CASSRQGAGEKLFF.

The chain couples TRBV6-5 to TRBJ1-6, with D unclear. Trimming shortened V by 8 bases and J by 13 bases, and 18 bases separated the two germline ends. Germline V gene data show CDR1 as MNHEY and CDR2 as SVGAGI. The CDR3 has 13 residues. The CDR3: CASRGSPSVPLHF. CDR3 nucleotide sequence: TGTGCCAGCCGCGGATCCCCCTCCGTCCCCCTCCACTTT.

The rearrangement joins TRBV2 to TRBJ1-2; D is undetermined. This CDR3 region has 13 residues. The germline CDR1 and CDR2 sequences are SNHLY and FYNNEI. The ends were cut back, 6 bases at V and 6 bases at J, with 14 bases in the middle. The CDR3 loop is CASRTQVRDGYTF. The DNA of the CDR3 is TGTGCCAGCAGGACCCAGGTGCGGGATGGCTACACCTTC.

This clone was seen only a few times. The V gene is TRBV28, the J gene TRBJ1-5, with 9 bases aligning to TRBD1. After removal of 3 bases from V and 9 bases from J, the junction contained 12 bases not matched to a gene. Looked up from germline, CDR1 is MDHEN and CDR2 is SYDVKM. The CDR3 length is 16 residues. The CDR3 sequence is CASSLGQGALDGPQHF. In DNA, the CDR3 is TGTGCCAGCAGTTTGGGACAGGGTGCGTTGGATGGGCCCCAGCATTTT.

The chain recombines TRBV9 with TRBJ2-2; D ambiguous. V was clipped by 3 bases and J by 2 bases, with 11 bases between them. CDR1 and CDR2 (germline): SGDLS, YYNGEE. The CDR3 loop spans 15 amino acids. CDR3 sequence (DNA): TGTGCCAGCAGCGCGCAAACGGTAAACACCGGGGAGCTGTTTTTT. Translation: CASSAQTVNTGELFF.

The CDR3: CSATRRGPAGNTIYF. The DNA for the CDR3 is TGCAGCGCCACCCGTCGAGGTCCCGCCGGAAACACCATATATTTT. J is TRBJ1-3 and V is TRBV29-1; no reliable D call. CDR1 is SQVTM, CDR2 ANQGSEA, per germline. The CDR3 extends over 15 amino acids. The germline V and J ends were trimmed by 7 bases and 4 bases, with 20 bases remaining between them.

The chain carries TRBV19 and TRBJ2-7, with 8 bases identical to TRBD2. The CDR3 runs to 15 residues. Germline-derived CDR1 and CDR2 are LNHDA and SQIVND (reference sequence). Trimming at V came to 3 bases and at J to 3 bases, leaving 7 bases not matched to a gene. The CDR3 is CASSMGSGGNYEQYF. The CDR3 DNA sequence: TGTGCCAGTAGTATGGGGAGCGGGGGAAACTACGAGCAGTACTTC.

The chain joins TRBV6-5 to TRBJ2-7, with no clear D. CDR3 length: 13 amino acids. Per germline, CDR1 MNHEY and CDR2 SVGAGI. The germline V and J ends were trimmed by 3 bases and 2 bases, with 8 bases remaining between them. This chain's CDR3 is CASSYPGTYEQYF. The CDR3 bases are TGTGCCAGCAGTTATCCAGGTACCTACGAGCAGTACTTC.

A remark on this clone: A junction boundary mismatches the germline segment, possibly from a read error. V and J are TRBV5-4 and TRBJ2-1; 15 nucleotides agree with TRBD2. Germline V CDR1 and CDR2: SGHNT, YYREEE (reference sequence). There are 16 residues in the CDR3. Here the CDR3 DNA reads TGTGCCAGCAGCTATGGGGGACTAGCGGGGGGAAATGAGCAGCTCTTC. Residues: CASSYGGLAGGNEQLF.

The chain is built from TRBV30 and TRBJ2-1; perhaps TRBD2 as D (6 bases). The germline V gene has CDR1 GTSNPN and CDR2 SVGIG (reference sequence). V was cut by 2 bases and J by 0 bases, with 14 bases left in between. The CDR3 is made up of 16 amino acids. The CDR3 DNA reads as TGTGCCTGGAGTCCCTTAGCGGACCGCTCCTACAATGAGCAGTTCTTC. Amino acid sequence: CAWSPLADRSYNEQFF.

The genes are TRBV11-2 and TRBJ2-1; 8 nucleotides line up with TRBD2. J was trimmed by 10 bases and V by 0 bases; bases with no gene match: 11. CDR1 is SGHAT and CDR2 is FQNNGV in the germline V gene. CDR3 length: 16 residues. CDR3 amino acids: CASSLDLTGGLKEQFF. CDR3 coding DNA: TGTGCCAGCAGCTTAGATCTAACGGGGGGGCTCAAGGAGCAGTTCTTC.